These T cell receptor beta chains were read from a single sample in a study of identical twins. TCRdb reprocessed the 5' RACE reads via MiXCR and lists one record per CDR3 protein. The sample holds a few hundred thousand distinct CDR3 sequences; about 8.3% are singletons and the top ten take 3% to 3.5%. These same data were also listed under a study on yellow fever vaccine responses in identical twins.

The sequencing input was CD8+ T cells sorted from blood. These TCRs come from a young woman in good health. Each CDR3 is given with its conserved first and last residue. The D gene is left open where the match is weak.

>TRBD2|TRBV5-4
CASSSVLAGELETQYF
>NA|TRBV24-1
CATSDLEDSLNEQFF
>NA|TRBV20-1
CSARSSGVNQKLFF
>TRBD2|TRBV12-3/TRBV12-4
CASSLAGLAGAADTQYF
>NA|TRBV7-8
CASSLAVGGPSHEQFF
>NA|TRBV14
CASSQDVLGGWDEQFF
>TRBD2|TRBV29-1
CSVEGTSSYNEQFF
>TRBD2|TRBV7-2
CASSANLAGGRNEQFF
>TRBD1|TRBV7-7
CASSLRDRGVGAYNEQFF
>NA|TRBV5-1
CASSLGWTEYSYEQYF
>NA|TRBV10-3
CAISDTIGSEAFF
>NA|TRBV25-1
CASSLGGGYGYTF
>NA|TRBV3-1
CASSQDLRPYEQYF
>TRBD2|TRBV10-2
CASKNKRGGGELFF
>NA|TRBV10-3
CAISPGVGYEQYF
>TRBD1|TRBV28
CASSRQGSDTQYF
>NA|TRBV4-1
CASSQVMGAQAYEQYF
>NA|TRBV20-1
CSAREGGFYEQYF
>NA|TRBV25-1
CASSLRGWNTGELFF
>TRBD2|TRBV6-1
CASSELAGRGTGELFF
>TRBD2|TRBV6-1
CASTPGEGDTQYF
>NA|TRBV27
CASSLSGKEQYF
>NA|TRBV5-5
CASSSLIGTGELFF
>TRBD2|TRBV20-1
CSARDRERETHYEQYF
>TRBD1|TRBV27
CASSLVGQGYEQYF
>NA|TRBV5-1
CASHSGGYNEQFF
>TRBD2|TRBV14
CASSQEGLLAGLDEQYF
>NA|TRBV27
CASSPRYRVPAKNIQYF
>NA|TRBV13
CASSTDRTGEAFF
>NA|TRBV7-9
CASSSNHPGRTKTEAFF
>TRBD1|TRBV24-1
CATSRDRLSGELFF
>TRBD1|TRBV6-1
CASTGTGPGNTIYF
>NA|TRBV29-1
CSAQGLWETQYF
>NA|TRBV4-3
CASSPDGAGELFF
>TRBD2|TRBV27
CASSPPGLAQFF
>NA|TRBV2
CASSEESWVTTDTQYF
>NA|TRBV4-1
CASSLLGTSIYEQYF
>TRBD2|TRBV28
CASSDRSGGRETQYF
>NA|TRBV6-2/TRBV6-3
CASSYSIPLLEETQYF
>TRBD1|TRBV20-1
CSARSTGTGIYEQYF
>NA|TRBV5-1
CASSRDSGSNEQFF